This T cell receptor (beta chain) originates from a study of graft-versus-host responses after intestinal transplantation. Sequencing was performed with immunoSEQ multiplex PCR; in TCRdb, only in-frame clones are kept and a portion is missing. In the table there are under 150,000 clones, 90% of which are singletons. In regard to this clone: What it recognizes is unknown.

Findings of the study overall: Where graft-donor T cell macrochimerism was present, patients had high graft-versus-host to host-versus-graft clonal ratios in allografts. Researchers found GvH clones in recipient marrow, and some showed up first in ileum or blood.

Specimen: unstimulated CD4+ T cells sorted from spleen or lymph node cells, collected before intestinal transplant. The source of this sequence is a human donor who received an intestinal transplant.

Written as DNA, the CDR3 is TGCGCCAGCACCCCTGGGCTAGCGGTTTCCTACGAGCAGTACTTC. It specifies CASTPGLAVSYEQYF. J is TRBJ2-7 and V is TRBV5-1, with TRBD2 identical over 7 bases. This CDR3 spans 15 amino acids. The V and J ends lost 6 bases and 1 base, in that order; junction bases with no gene match: 10. Germline V gene lookup returns CDR1 SGHRS and CDR2 YFSETQ.